These 19 T cell receptor beta chains came from one sample sequenced in a study of T cell changes during pregnancy in multiple sclerosis. Method: immunoSEQ multiplex PCR; TCRdb's copy keeps in-frame clones and lacks some. The table shows about 100,000 clones, with around 92% occurring only once. This sample comprised peripheral blood, obtained after pregnancy. These receptor sequences come from a female donor with multiple sclerosis, enrolled in a pregnancy study.

The V call is TRBV10-3, the J call TRBJ1-6; D may be TRBD1 (5 bases). V was shortened by 6 bases and J by 8 bases, with 23 bases between the two germline ends. The CDR3 runs 17 residues. Germline lookup yields CDR1 ENHRY and CDR2 SYGVKD. Written as DNA, the CDR3 is TGTGCCATCAGCGAGGGATCAGGGATCCCTGAAGATTCACCCCTCCACTTT. It yields the protein CAISEGSGIPEDSPLHF.

This chain uses TRBV6-6 with TRBJ2-3, with 8 positions matching TRBD2. The germline V gene has CDR1 MNHNY and CDR2 SVGAGI (reference sequence). The CDR3 loop spans 15 amino acids. V lost 7 bases and J lost 4; bases outside the gene matches: 10. CDR3 amino acids: CASTPPGLGADTQYF. CDR3 nucleotide sequence: TGTGCCAGCACCCCGCCGGGACTAGGCGCAGATACGCAGTATTTT.

The chain has TRBV5-3 and TRBJ1-5; a possible D gene is TRBD1 (6 bases). TRBV5-3 is given ORF status, its function remaining uncertain. CDR3 length equals 20 residues. Trimming removed 1 base from V and 3 bases from J, with 26 bases in between. This CDR3 is CARSLCKLSKGHFNNQPQHF. CDR3 DNA: TGTGCCAGAAGCTTGTGTAAACTTTCGAAGGGACACTTTAACAATCAGCCCCAGCATTTT.

This chain joins TRBV5-4 and TRBJ1-6; 9 bases are shared with TRBD1. This CDR3 comprises 16 residues. With V trimmed by 3 bases and J by 7 bases, 8 bases remained unmatched. The germline V gene encodes CDR1 SGHNT and CDR2 YYREEE (reference sequence). CDR3 DNA: TGTGCCAGCAGCTCTTCCTCGGGACAGGGAAATTCACCCCTCCACTTT. Protein product: CASSSSSGQGNSPLHF.

The rearrangement uses TRBV7-9 and TRBJ1-3, with D hard to call. Trimming cost V 2 bases and J 0 bases, with 20 bases left between them. The CDR3 loop spans 19 amino acids. Germline assignment: CDR1 SEHNR and CDR2 FQNEAQ (reference sequence). CDR3 residues: CASSLISIMRGSSGNTIYF. CDR3 coding DNA: TGTGCCAGCAGCTTAATTTCGATAATGCGCGGGTCCTCTGGAAACACCATATATTTT. The variable domain in full, completed from reference TRBV7-9 and TRBJ1-3, reads DTGVSQNPRHKITKRGQNVTFRCDPISEHNRLYWYRQTLGQGPEFLTYFQNEAQLEKSRLLSDRFSAERPKGSFSTLEIQRTEQGDSAMYLCASSLISIMRGSSGNTIYFGEGSWLTVV.

The gene calls are TRBV5-4 and TRBJ2-5, with 10 bases identical to TRBD1. The CDR3 is 16 amino acids. J gave up 5 bases and V 2 bases, and 9 bases lay outside the gene matches. Germline V gene data show CDR1 as SGHNT and CDR2 as YYREEE (reference sequence). The CDR3 DNA sequence: TGTGCCAGCAGCTTAAGTCCTGGACAGGGGGGTGAGACCCAGTACTTC. It translates to CASSLSPGQGGETQYF.

This rearrangement joins TRBV11-2 to TRBJ1-2; D not certain. Germline V gene data show CDR1 as SGHAT and CDR2 as FQNNGV. The CDR3 length is 14 residues. V gave up 3 bases and J gave up 8 bases, with 16 bases separating them. The CDR3 region is CASSLEVWRKGYTF. Written as DNA, the CDR3 is TGTGCCAGCAGCTTGGAGGTGTGGAGAAAAGGCTACACCTTC.

The rearrangement joins TRBV6-5 to TRBJ2-7; TRBD1 matches 9 bases. The length of the CDR3 is 14 residues. Germline V gene data show CDR1 as MNHEY and CDR2 as SVGAGI. V lost 4 bases, J lost 6 bases, and 7 bases stayed unmatched. CDR3 nucleotide sequence: TGTGCCAGCAGTTCGAGACAGGGGGTGGGCGAGCAGTACTTC. This encodes CASSSRQGVGEQYF.

This clone was observed once. The chain links TRBV30 to TRBJ2-2, with TRBD2 matching over 12 bases. Losses at the gene ends were 8 bases for V and 5 bases for J; bases not matched to a gene: 9. CDR1 GTSNPN and CDR2 SVGIG come from the germline V gene (reference sequence). The CDR3 runs to 15 residues. The CDR3 is CASNSGLAGTGELFF. In DNA, the CDR3 is TGTGCCAGCAACTCTGGACTAGCGGGAACCGGGGAGCTGTTTTTT.

J is TRBJ1-1 and V is TRBV19; D is uncertain. This CDR3 spans 14 amino acids. Germline V gives CDR1 LNHDA, CDR2 SQIVND (reference sequence). Trimming removed 0 bases at V and 4 bases at J, with 9 bases between. CDR3 loop: CASSIDRGGTEAFF. The CDR3 nucleotides read TGTGCCAGTAGTATAGATCGGGGTGGCACTGAAGCTTTCTTT.

The V call is TRBV28, the J call TRBJ2-6; D call uncertain. Germline V gene sequence: CDR1 MDHEN, CDR2 SYDVKM. The CDR3 extends over 14 amino acids. V was cut by 10 bases and J by 0 bases, with 10 bases left in between. CDR3 protein: CATSLLSGANVLTF. The CDR3 nucleotides read TGTGCCACCTCCCTACTCTCTGGGGCCAACGTCCTGACTTTC.

The chain combines TRBV7-9 with TRBJ2-2, with 7 bases identical to TRBD1. This CDR3 spans 16 amino acids. CDR1 and CDR2 (germline): SEHNR, FQNEAQ (reference sequence). Trimming took 5 bases from V and 0 from J; bases not matched to a gene: 6. The DNA of the CDR3 is TGTGCCAGCAGCCCGCCACAGGGGACGAACACCGGGGAGCTGTTTTTT. Protein product: CASSPPQGTNTGELFF.

The CDR3 here is CASSQGVTGELFF. CDR3 in DNA: TGTGCCAGCAGTCAAGGGGTCACCGGGGAGCTGTTTTTT. This chain uses TRBV6-5 with TRBJ2-2, with D possibly TRBD1 on 5 matching bases. The V and J ends lost 5 bases and 4 bases respectively, with 8 bases between them. Germline CDR1 and CDR2: MNHEY and SVGAGI. The CDR3 is made up of 13 amino acids.

This clone was counted a single time. The chain uses TRBV9 and TRBJ2-1; D is possibly TRBD1 (6 bases). V was pared by 0 bases and J by 0 bases, with 16 bases between. Germline CDR1 and CDR2: SGDLS and YYNGEE. The CDR3 extends over 18 amino acids. CDR3 DNA sequence: TGTGCCAGCAGCGTAGACCCCCCAGGGGTCAGCTCCTACAATGAGCAGTTCTTC. Protein product: CASSVDPPGVSSYNEQFF.

This clone was counted a single time. This rearrangement joins TRBV19 to TRBJ2-5; TRBD1 matches at 8 bases. V shed 4 bases, J shed 14 bases, and the junction held 6 bases outside the gene matches. CDR1 is LNHDA and CDR2 is SQIVND in the germline V gene (reference sequence). CDR3 length: 11 residues. In DNA form, the CDR3 reads TGTGCCAGTAGTACCCGGGACAGGACTTACTTC. Its protein product is CASSTRDRTYF.

DNA of the CDR3: TGTGCCAGCAGTACAGGGGTCTACGAGCAGTACTTC. Translation: CASSTGVYEQYF. This rearrangement joins TRBV6-1 to TRBJ2-7, with 7 bases fitting TRBD1. V shed 5 bases, J shed 3 bases, and the junction held 1 base outside the gene matches. Germline loops: CDR1 MNHNS, CDR2 SASEGT. The CDR3 consists of 12 residues.

This chain uses TRBV5-1 with TRBJ2-3; D is perhaps TRBD2 (7 bases). The CDR3 is 18 amino acids. Trimming pared 4 bases from V and 1 base from J, leaving 22 bases between. CDR1 SGHRS and CDR2 YFSETQ come from the germline V gene. The CDR3 nucleotides are TGCGCCAGCAGCGAGGGCGCGGGGGCGCGTAAGGGCACAGATACGCAGTATTTT. Its protein product is CASSEGAGARKGTDTQYF.

The chain couples TRBV7-9 to TRBJ2-5; 8 bases align to TRBD2. V gave up 11 bases and J gave up 4 bases; unmatched junction bases: 3. Germline CDR1 reads SEHNR; CDR2 reads FQNEAQ (reference sequence). The CDR3 is 11 residues long. CDR3 bases: TGTGCCTCGGGGGGGCGAGAGACCCAGTACTTC. Residues: CASGGRETQYF.

The rearrangement uses TRBV5-1 and TRBJ2-7; D uncertain. The CDR3 sequence is 14 residues long. Germline CDR1 is SGHRS and CDR2 is YFSETQ. With 0 bases removed from V and 0 bases from J, the gap between germline ends came to 7 bases. CDR3 DNA sequence: TGCGCCAGCAGCTTGGACTATTACTCCTACGAGCAGTACTTC. Translating gives CASSLDYYSYEQYF. Full variable domain (rest looked up from reference TRBV5-1 and TRBJ2-7): KAGVTQTPRYLIKTRGQQVTLSCSPISGHRSVSWYQQTPGQGLQFLFEYFSETQRNKGNFPGRFSGRQFSNSRSEMNVSTLELGDSALYLCASSLDYYSYEQYFGPGTRLTVT.